This T cell receptor beta chain appears in the sequencing data of a study of siplizumab effects on memory and regulatory T cells. Study-wide findings and caveats: Siplizumab cultures yielded proliferating Tregs whose suppressive function was not confirmed. Controls showed an average of approximately 27% Treg-derived mappable alloreactive CD4+ clones, while siplizumab showed under 80%. Among sequences traceable to unstimulated CD4+ memory cells, alloreactive ones were significantly reduced by siplizumab.

Concerning this clone itself: Its antigen remains unidentified.

Sequenced by immunoSEQ multiplex PCR; TCRdb stores in-frame clones only, minus some. The profile shows around 95,000 clones, about 91% of them singletons. The V gene's germline CDR1 is SGHRS and CDR2 YFSETQ. The CDR3 length is 16 residues. The V and J ends lost 1 base and 0 bases respectively, with 11 bases between them. The chain carries TRBV5-1 and TRBJ1-3; D is uncertain. This receptor was identified in a human donor in good health. The sequenced sample consisted of CD4+ T cells sorted from blood. The CDR3 DNA is TGCGCCAGCAGCTTGATGGACGCCCTCTCTGGAAACACCATATATTTT. Amino acids: CASSLMDALSGNTIYF. Full variable domain (outside the CDR3, taken from reference TRBV5-1 and TRBJ1-3): KAGVTQTPRYLIKTRGQQVTLSCSPISGHRSVSWYQQTPGQGLQFLFEYFSETQRNKGNFPGRFSGRQFSNSRSEMNVSTLELGDSALYLCASSLMDALSGNTIYFGEGSWLTVV.